The sequence of this T cell receptor (beta chain) was determined in a study of vaccination effects on CD4 cells after COVID-19. About the research overall: A couple of convalescent patients provided samples 16 days and one week prevaccination. Broader study findings: Clones arising from infection and from vaccination showed marked clonal contraction late after vaccination.

The method was immunoSEQ multiplex PCR; TCRdb's version includes in-frame clones alone and lacks a portion of them. The sample carries tens of thousands of clones, under 85% recorded once. As to this clone: Its antigen is as yet unknown.

Antigen-specific CD4+ T cells were first expanded with viral peptide pools by the ViraFEST assay and only then sequenced. After roughly 11 days in culture, the CD4+ T cells were isolated. The person was diagnosed with PCR-confirmed SARS-CoV-2 infection between March and December 2020. The TCR sequence derives from a human donor who had a prior SARS-CoV-2 infection. The sequences come from CD4+ T cells from PBMCs cultured with a peptide pool, collected before COVID-19 vaccination.

The CDR3 DNA is TGCGCCAGCAGCCAACTAGCGTCTCCCCCCACAGATACGCAGTATTTT. Translation: CASSQLASPPTDTQYF. The V and J genes are TRBV4-3 and TRBJ2-3, with D possibly being TRBD2 (6 bases). V was pared by 2 bases and J by 2 bases, with 14 bases between. The CDR3 loop spans 16 amino acids. Per the germline V gene, CDR1 is LGHNA and CDR2 is YSLEER.